The rows below give T cell receptor beta chains drawn from one sample of a study of graft-versus-host responses after intestinal transplantation. For these TCRs, the target antigens are not known. Assay: immunoSEQ multiplex PCR; the TCRdb copy retains only in-frame clones and omits some. The table shows 85,000 to 90,000 clones, with approximately 90% occurring only once. Sample: unstimulated CD4+ T cells sorted from spleen or lymph node cells, taken before transplant. The receptors stem from a human donor who was the organ donor for an intestinal transplant. CDR3s include the opening cysteine and the closing phenylalanine or tryptophan. A D gene is named only where the DNA matches it firmly. Some rows mark clone size as missing; the rest say once, few, many or name a class of expanded clone.

TRBD1,TRBV25-1,-,TRBJ1-2,CASSGADRVGPGYTF,TGTGCCAGCAGTGGAGCAGACAGGGTAGGACCTGGCTACACCTTC
TRBD1,TRBV28,-,TRBJ1-5,CASRERSYRGRLSNQPQHF,TGTGCCAGCAGAGAGAGATCTTACAGGGGGAGACTTAGCAATCAGCCCCAGCATTTT
-,TRBV7-3,-,TRBJ2-7,CASSLRPGDYEQYF,TGTGCCAGCAGCTTAAGGCCCGGGGACTACGAGCAGTACTTC
-,TRBV5-1,-,TRBJ2-1,CASSLVTAGLFYNEQFF,TGCGCCAGCAGCTTGGTAACCGCGGGACTTTTTTACAATGAGCAGTTCTTC
-,TRBV7-9,-,TRBJ2-1,CAAEGGPYPSYNEQFF,TGTGCCGCGGAGGGGGGGCCGTACCCATCCTACAATGAGCAGTTCTTC
-,TRBV29-1,few,TRBJ2-7,CSVASRYEQYF,TGCAGCGTTGCTTCCCGCTACGAGCAGTACTTC
-,TRBV28,-,TRBJ1-5,CASSLYTQRGSNQPQHF,TGTGCCAGCAGTTTATACACACAGCGGGGTAGCAATCAGCCCCAGCATTTT
TRBD2,TRBV19,-,TRBJ2-1,CASSILMGTSGYNEQFF,TGTGCCAGTAGTATTTTAATGGGGACTAGCGGGTACAATGAGCAGTTCTTC
TRBD1,TRBV6-6,-,TRBJ1-2,CASSWDRRNYGYTF,TGTGCCAGCAGTTGGGACAGACGTAACTATGGCTACACCTTC
-,TRBV6-5,-,TRBJ1-1,CASSYLSGNTEAFF,TGTGCCAGCAGTTACCTTTCCGGGAACACTGAAGCTTTCTTT
-,TRBV28,-,TRBJ1-1,CASQLGGNMNTEAFF,TGTGCCAGCCAGCTGGGGGGTAACATGAACACTGAAGCTTTCTTT
TRBD1,TRBV6-6,once,TRBJ1-2,CASSYSGTGVGYTF,TGTGCCAGCAGTTACTCCGGGACAGGGGTTGGCTACACCTTC
-,TRBV5-1,once,TRBJ2-5,CASSWQGRVETQYF,TGCGCCAGCAGCTGGCAGGGTAGAGTAGAGACCCAGTACTTC
TRBD1,TRBV18,-,TRBJ1-3,CASSSRTGENTIYF,TGTGCCAGCTCTTCTCGGACAGGGGAAAACACCATATATTTT
-,TRBV2,-,TRBJ2-1,CASQGPTYNEQFF,TGTGCCAGCCAGGGGCCTACCTACAATGAGCAGTTCTTC
TRBD1,TRBV4-1,-,TRBJ1-5,CASSKSGTGDNQPQHF,TGCGCCAGCAGCAAATCCGGGACAGGGGACAATCAGCCCCAGCATTTT
TRBD1,TRBV4-1,-,TRBJ1-3,CASSPQGGNGNTIYF,TGCGCCAGCAGCCCCCAAGGGGGCAACGGAAACACCATATATTTT
-,TRBV12-2,-,TRBJ2-3,CASRRGGGYTDTQYF,TGTGCAAGTCGTCGGGGAGGGGGATACACAGATACGCAGTATTTT
TRBD2,TRBV6-5,-,TRBJ2-3,CASSYTLAGGADTQYF,TGTGCCAGCAGTTACACACTAGCGGGGGGTGCAGATACGCAGTATTTT
-,TRBV30,-,TRBJ1-2,CAWSVQGIYTF,TGTGCCTGGAGTGTACAGGGTATCTACACCTTC
-,TRBV6-1,-,TRBJ1-6,CASSVTGSSYNSPLHF,TGTGCCAGCAGTGTCACAGGGAGCTCCTATAATTCACCCCTCCACTTT
-,TRBV29-1,-,TRBJ2-7,CSARWGDEQYF,TGCAGCGCAAGGTGGGGAGACGAGCAGTACTTC
-,TRBV28,-,TRBJ1-1,CASSALELNTEAFF,TGTGCCAGCAGTGCTCTGGAGCTGAACACTGAAGCTTTCTTT
-,TRBV18,-,TRBJ1-3,CASSPRAGRNGNTIYF,TGTGCCAGCTCACCTCGGGCAGGGAGGAATGGAAACACCATATATTTT
-,TRBV4-1,-,TRBJ1-2,CASSQGGGRYGYTF,TGCGCCAGCAGCCAAGGAGGGGGACGATATGGCTACACCTTC
TRBD1,TRBV11-2,-,TRBJ2-7,CASSLGPTGGGLEQYF,TGTGCCAGCAGCTTAGGACCCACAGGGGGAGGCCTCGAGCAGTACTTC
-,TRBV10-3,-,TRBJ1-1,CAISAHEGTEAFF,TGTGCCATCAGTGCTCACGAGGGCACTGAAGCTTTCTTT
-,TRBV25-1,-,TRBJ2-4,CASSVSLPGLAKNIQYF,TGTGCCAGCAGTGTATCCCTACCGGGTCTAGCCAAAAACATTCAGTACTTC
-,TRBV5-8,-,TRBJ1-2,CATGLSGYTF,TGTGCCACGGGATTGAGTGGCTACACCTTC
-,TRBV6-1,-,TRBJ1-2,CASRQGMQTF,TGTGCCAGCAGGCAGGGCATGCAAACCTTC
TRBD2,TRBV5-4,-,TRBJ2-7,CASSTGLAGGPSYEQYF,TGTGCCAGCAGCACCGGACTAGCGGGGGGCCCCTCCTACGAGCAGTACTTC
-,TRBV29-1,-,TRBJ2-5,CSVDLAGETQYF,TGCAGCGTTGATCTGGCGGGAGAGACCCAGTACTTC
-,TRBV18,-,TRBJ2-7,CASSRSYEQYF,TGTGCCAGCTCTCGTAGCTACGAGCAGTACTTC
-,TRBV5-1,-,TRBJ2-1,CASSLPRTGDNEQFF,TGCGCCAGCAGCTTGCCCCGGACTGGAGACAATGAGCAGTTCTTC
-,TRBV7-3,-,TRBJ2-5,CASSSHPLNAQYF,TGTGCCAGCAGCTCTCACCCCCTAAATGCCCAGTACTTC
TRBD1,TRBV5-1,once,TRBJ1-2,CASSLDRANYGYTF,TGCGCCAGCAGCCTGGACAGGGCCAACTATGGCTACACCTTC
TRBD2,TRBV7-3,-,TRBJ2-1,CASSQTAGEQFF,TGTGCCAGCAGCCAGACAGCGGGAGAGCAGTTCTTC
-,TRBV6-5,-,TRBJ1-2,CASSTSRGYGYTF,TGTGCCAGCAGTACATCTAGGGGCTATGGCTACACCTTC
-,TRBV7-3,-,TRBJ1-2,CASSSLLVRQHGYTF,TGTGCCAGCAGCTCTCTTCTAGTGAGACAGCATGGCTACACCTTC
-,TRBV25-1,once,TRBJ2-2,CASSFFSGTGELFF,TGTGCCAGCAGTTTTTTCAGCGGCACCGGGGAGCTGTTTTTT
TRBD2,TRBV23-1,-,TRBJ2-3,CASSQWEGKDTQYF,TGCGCCAGCAGTCAATGGGAGGGGAAAGATACGCAGTATTTT
TRBD2,TRBV6-4,-,TRBJ2-3,CASSRGLAGEDTQYF,TGTGCCAGCAGCCGGGGACTAGCGGGGGAGGATACGCAGTATTTT
-,TRBV6-1,-,TRBJ1-2,CASTEQSGWNYGYTF,TGTGCCAGCACCGAACAGTCAGGGTGGAACTATGGCTACACCTTC
-,TRBV19,-,TRBJ2-3,CASSRASGTDTQYF,TGTGCCAGTAGTAGGGCCAGCGGGACAGATACGCAGTATTTT
-,TRBV9,-,TRBJ1-1,CASSSRSLPNTEAFF,TGTGCCAGCAGCTCACGTAGCCTCCCGAACACTGAAGCTTTCTTT
-,TRBV21-1,-,TRBJ2-2,CASSKRRSPLDTGELFF,TGTGCCAGCAGCAAACGCCGGAGTCCTCTCGACACCGGGGAGCTGTTTTTT
-,TRBV5-1,-,TRBJ1-2,CASSSEQANYGYTF,TGCGCCAGCAGCTCAGAACAGGCAAACTATGGCTACACCTTC
-,TRBV7-3,-,TRBJ2-7,CASSLNGHEQYF,TGTGCCAGCAGCTTAAATGGCCACGAGCAGTACTTC
TRBD2,TRBV7-6,-,TRBJ2-3,CASSWTSTSDTQYF,TGTGCCAGCAGTTGGACTAGCACCTCAGATACGCAGTATTTT
-,TRBV2,-,TRBJ2-5,CASSVSSYQETQYF,TGTGCCAGCAGTGTATCCAGTTACCAAGAGACCCAGTACTTC
TRBD2,TRBV30,-,TRBJ2-5,CAWSVGSLRGGETQYF,TGTGCCTGGAGTGTAGGCTCCCTGAGGGGAGGGGAGACCCAGTACTTC
TRBD1,TRBV6-1,-,TRBJ1-6,CASTVNGDRASPLHF,TGTGCCAGCACCGTTAATGGAGACAGGGCTTCACCCCTCCACTTT
TRBD1,TRBV10-1,-,TRBJ2-5,CASSGTGWETQYF,TGCGCCAGCAGTGGGACAGGGTGGGAGACCCAGTACTTC
TRBD2,TRBV28,-,TRBJ2-7,CASSLESTSGLAYEQYF,TGTGCCAGCAGTTTAGAATCAACTAGCGGGCTAGCCTACGAGCAGTACTTC
-,TRBV27,once,TRBJ2-7,CASSLFLEGEQYF,TGTGCCAGCAGTTTATTTTTGGAGGGGGAGCAGTACTTC
-,TRBV5-6,-,TRBJ1-2,CASSFMFSGIAPPSYTF,TGTGCCAGCAGCTTCATGTTTAGCGGAATAGCGCCCCCGAGTTACACCTTC